The rows below give T cell receptor beta chains drawn from one sample of a study of blood T cell repertoires in COVID-19. Sequencing used immunoSEQ multiplex PCR; TCRdb keeps in-frame clones, though not all of them. The sample lists roughly 130,000 clones, over 75% occurring once. Input material: peripheral blood. The receptors come from a woman aged 55-69 years with acute or convalescent COVID-19. Each CDR3 is given with its conserved first and last residue. The D gene is left open where the match is weak. Size tells how often a clone was seen (once, few, many) or the class of an expanded clone, and some rows leave it out.

abundance | j_gene | v_gene | d_gene | CDR3nt | CDR3aa
. | TRBJ2-7 | TRBV5-5 | TRBD1 | TGTGCCAGCAGCTCCCAGCCGGGACAGGGGGCGAGCGAGCAGTACTTC | CASSSQPGQGASEQYF
. | TRBJ1-2 | TRBV28 | TRBD1 | TGTGCCAGCAGTCCCCAGGGGGCGGCTGGCTACACCTTC | CASSPQGAAGYTF
. | TRBJ2-1 | TRBV5-1 | . | TGCGCCAGCAGCCTCACTGGCCTACAGTACAATGAGCAGTTCTTC | CASSLTGLQYNEQFF
. | TRBJ2-1 | TRBV24-1 | . | TGTGCCACCAGTGACCCCGACGGGAGCTCCTACAATGAGCAGTTCTTC | CATSDPDGSSYNEQFF
. | TRBJ2-6 | TRBV19 | . | TGTGCCAGTAGCGCTCTAGCATCTGGGGCCAACGTCCTGACTTTC | CASSALASGANVLTF
. | TRBJ2-1 | TRBV7-3 | . | TGTGCCAGCAGCCCCATGGCCGTTGGCAATGAGCAGTTCTTC | CASSPMAVGNEQFF
. | TRBJ2-2 | TRBV24-1 | TRBD2 | TGTGCCACCAGTGACCCTAGCGGGAGCACCGGGGAGCTGTTTTTT | CATSDPSGSTGELFF
. | TRBJ2-2 | TRBV3-1/TRBV3-2 | TRBD2 | TGTGCCAGCAGCCAAGATCTGGGGGGGGAGACCGGGGAGCTGTTTTTT | CASSQDLGGETGELFF
. | TRBJ2-6 | TRBV9 | . | TGTGCCAGCGGGTCCAGGGTGTCACCTGGGGCCAACGTCCTGACTTTC | CASGSRVSPGANVLTF
. | TRBJ2-2 | TRBV6-4 | TRBD1 | TGTGCCAGCAGCCTTGAATCTCCGGGACAGGGGGCGGCCGGGGAGCTGTTTTTT | CASSLESPGQGAAGELFF
. | TRBJ1-3 | TRBV19 | . | TGTGCCAGTATGGTGGGCACTGGAAACACCATATATTTT | CASMVGTGNTIYF
. | TRBJ2-1 | TRBV5-5 | TRBD2 | TGTGCCAGCAGCTCCGGGCAGCGGGGGCCACTCAATGAGCAGTTCTTC | CASSSGQRGPLNEQFF
. | TRBJ2-3 | TRBV19 | TRBD2 | TGTGCCAGTAACGAAATCGGGGCGGGAGCGGGGGATACGCAGTATTTT | CASNEIGAGAGDTQYF
. | TRBJ1-5 | TRBV28 | . | TGTGCCAGCAGGTTAGGACAGATCCAGCCCCAGCATTTT | CASRLGQIQPQHF
. | TRBJ2-2 | TRBV27 | TRBD2 | TGTGCCAGCAGCCGGGGGGGCGGGGAGCTGTTTTTT | CASSRGGGELFF
. | TRBJ2-7 | TRBV5-1 | . | TGCGCCAGCAGCTTGAATATTGCGGATATTACCTACGAGCAGTACTTC | CASSLNIADITYEQYF
. | TRBJ2-1 | TRBV29-1 | . | TGCAGCGTTATGCACTCGGCGGGCCCCTCCTACAATGAGCAGTTCTTC | CSVMHSAGPSYNEQFF
. | TRBJ2-2 | TRBV7-6 | TRBD2 | TGTGCCAGCAGCTTAGGGAGTAGCGGGAGGACCGGGGAGCTGTTTTTT | CASSLGSSGRTGELFF
. | TRBJ1-1 | TRBV3-1/TRBV3-2 | . | TGTGCCAGCAGCCATCTCCGAGGAGGGGTCCTGAACACTGAAGCTTTCTTT | CASSHLRGGVLNTEAFF
. | TRBJ2-1 | TRBV9 | . | TGTGCCAGCAGCACACAGACCCATCAAGGGGGTAATGAGCAGTTCTTC | CASSTQTHQGGNEQFF
. | TRBJ1-5 | TRBV5-6 | . | TGTGCCAGCAGCACAAATGGGGGGGGCTATAGCAATCAGCCCCAGCATTTT | CASSTNGGGYSNQPQHF
. | TRBJ2-5 | TRBV24-1 | TRBD1 | TGTGCCACCAGTGACCAGGGACAGATGCAAGAGACCCAGTACTTC | CATSDQGQMQETQYF
few | TRBJ1-2 | TRBV3-1/TRBV3-2 | . | TGTGCCAGCAGCAATCGAGCTGTCGACTATGGCTACACCTTC | CASSNRAVDYGYTF
. | TRBJ2-7 | TRBV7-2 | . | TGTGCCAGCAGCTCAGGGCCTAGCGACTACGAGCAGTACTTC | CASSSGPSDYEQYF
. | TRBJ1-2 | TRBV19 | . | TGTGCCTCACACACGCAGCAGGCCCTAAAGGGCTACACCTTC | CASHTQQALKGYTF
. | TRBJ1-1 | TRBV3-1/TRBV3-2 | TRBD1 | TGTGCCAGCAGCCAACCAGGGGGAACGGGTGAAGCTTTCTTT | CASSQPGGTGEAFF
. | TRBJ2-1 | TRBV19 | TRBD2 | TGTGCCAGTAGGCTAGAGGCTAGCGGGAGAACCGAGCAGTTCTTC | CASRLEASGRTEQFF
. | TRBJ1-2 | TRBV5-1 | . | TGCGCCAGCAGCTTGGAAGGCACACAGACGGATGGCTACACCTTC | CASSLEGTQTDGYTF
few | TRBJ2-1 | TRBV28 | TRBD2 | TGTGCCAGCAGTTTAAGTTTGCTAGCGGGAATTCCCTACAATGAGCAGTTCTTC | CASSLSLLAGIPYNEQFF
. | TRBJ2-7 | TRBV28 | . | TGTGCCAGCAGGGGGGGAGACGAGCAGTACTTC | CASRGGDEQYF
. | TRBJ2-7 | TRBV19 | TRBD1 | TGTGCCGGGGGACAGGGCACCCTTAAGGAGCAGTACTTC | CAGGQGTLKEQYF
. | TRBJ2-7 | TRBV3-1/TRBV3-2 | . | TGTGCCAGCAGCCTATTCCGGTTTAGGGGATTAGGCGAGCAGTACTTC | CASSLFRFRGLGEQYF
. | TRBJ1-2 | TRBV6-1 | . | TGTGCCAGCAGTGAAGCTGGACAGCTCTATGGCTACACCTTC | CASSEAGQLYGYTF
. | TRBJ2-1 | TRBV5-1 | TRBD2 | TGCGCCAGCAGCACCGGACTAGCGGGGGACAATGAGCAGTTCTTC | CASSTGLAGDNEQFF
. | TRBJ1-3 | TRBV12-3/TRBV12-4 | TRBD1 | TGTGCCAGCAGCGTCAGGGGGGACACCATATATTTT | CASSVRGDTIYF
. | TRBJ2-7 | TRBV28 | TRBD2 | TGTGCCAGCAGTTTCCCCGGGACTAGCGGGAGGGGCGAGCAGTACTTC | CASSFPGTSGRGEQYF
. | TRBJ1-1 | TRBV18 | TRBD1 | TGTGCCAGCTCAATGCCGGGACAGGGGGGAACTGAAGCTTTCTTT | CASSMPGQGGTEAFF
. | TRBJ1-6 | TRBV11-2 | . | TGTGCCAGCAGCCTTACAGGCCTCAGCTCCTATAATTCACCCCTCCACTTT | CASSLTGLSSYNSPLHF
. | TRBJ1-5 | TRBV30 | . | TGTGCCTGGGGCAGCCGCGCAGGGGTTTTGAGCAATCAGCCCCAGCATTTT | CAWGSRAGVLSNQPQHF
. | TRBJ1-1 | TRBV5-4 | . | TGTGCCAGCAGCTTGCCGGGGGGGAACACTGAAGCTTTCTTT | CASSLPGGNTEAFF
. | TRBJ1-5 | TRBV6-5 | TRBD1 | TGTGCCACCTCCGTGGACAGGGGTAATCAGCCCCAGCATTTT | CATSVDRGNQPQHF
. | TRBJ2-2 | TRBV5-6 | . | TGTGCCAGCAGCGGGAGGAACACCGGGGAGCTGTTTTTT | CASSGRNTGELFF